Within the sample, the clone carrying this T cell receptor (beta chain) is medium-sized. Its antigen is still unknown. The CDR3 has 14 amino acids. Germline values: CDR1 SGHNT, CDR2 YYREEE (reference sequence). V was clipped by 5 bases and J by 3 bases, with 14 bases between them. The entry originates in a study of spatial heterogeneity in lung cancer. The overall study: Strong correlation linked TCR transcript counts in tumor regions to a T cell module score derived from matched bulk RNA-seq. An average of more than ten raw reads was observed per unique TCR and UMI combination. Study-wide results and limits: Tracking of tumor mutation counts was seen in expanded intratumoral alpha and beta TCR counts.

Specified time point: sample taken at primary tumor resection. Samples were donated by 72 untreated early-stage non-small cell lung cancer patients. Each CDR3 protein is one row after TCRdb ran MiXCR on the 5' RACE reads. Here the sample spans several thousand distinct CDR3 sequences, about 9.9% being singletons. Sequencing was performed on lung tumor tissue, taken at surgery. This chain links TRBV5-4 with TRBJ1-1, with a possible D match to TRBD1 (5 bases). This TCR came from a male donor with early-stage non-small cell lung cancer. This CDR3 reads CASSLGGGDTEAFF. Written as DNA, the CDR3 is TGTGCCAGCAGTCTCGGCGGGGGTGACACTGAAGCTTTCTTT.